Listed here is a single T cell receptor (beta chain). Its specificity is unknown. One end of the junction does not line up with germline, which may come from a read error. A modified ARM-PCR protocol with three rounds of nested PCR amplified TCRbeta. Each CDR3 protein gets one entry after TCRdb re-called the multiplex PCR reads with MiXCR. The table has approximately 100,000 distinct CDR3 sequences, around 57% seen once. The template was RNA from unsorted bulk tissue. The normal lung tissue was taken more than 3 cm from the tumor edge. Per germline, CDR1 MNHEY and CDR2 SVGEGT. The CDR3 has 16 residues. These data belong to a study of tumor and adjacent non-tumor tissue in lung cancer. Study overall: Stage I to III disease affected approximately 11 men and roughly five women aged about 30 to 85. Around 4.2 million productive TCRbeta reads were obtained per sample on average. Points from the study as a whole: Tumor tissue had significantly higher TCR diversity than normal lung.

Sequenced material: distant non-tumor lung tissue. The receptor comes from a man in his fifties or sixties with non-small cell lung cancer. The V call is TRBV6-2 or TRBV6-3, the J call TRBJ2-4; 14 positions match TRBD2. This chain's CDR3 is CTSSPGLAGAANIQYF. Here the CDR3 DNA reads TGTACCAGCAGTCCGGGACTAGCGGGAGCTGCAAACATTCAGTACTTC.